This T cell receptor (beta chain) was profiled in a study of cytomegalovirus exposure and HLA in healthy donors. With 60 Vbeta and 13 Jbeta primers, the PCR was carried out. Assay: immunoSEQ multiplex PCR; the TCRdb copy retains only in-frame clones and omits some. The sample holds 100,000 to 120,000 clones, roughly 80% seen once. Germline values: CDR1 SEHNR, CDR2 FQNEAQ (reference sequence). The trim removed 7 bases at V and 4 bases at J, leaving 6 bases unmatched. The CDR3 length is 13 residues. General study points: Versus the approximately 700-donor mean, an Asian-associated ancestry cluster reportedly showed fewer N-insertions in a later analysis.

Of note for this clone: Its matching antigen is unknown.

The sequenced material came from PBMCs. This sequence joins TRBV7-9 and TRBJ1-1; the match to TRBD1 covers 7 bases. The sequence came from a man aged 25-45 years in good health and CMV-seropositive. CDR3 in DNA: TGTGCCAGCACCCGAGGGGACAGCACTGAAGCTTTCTTT. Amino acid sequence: CASTRGDSTEAFF.